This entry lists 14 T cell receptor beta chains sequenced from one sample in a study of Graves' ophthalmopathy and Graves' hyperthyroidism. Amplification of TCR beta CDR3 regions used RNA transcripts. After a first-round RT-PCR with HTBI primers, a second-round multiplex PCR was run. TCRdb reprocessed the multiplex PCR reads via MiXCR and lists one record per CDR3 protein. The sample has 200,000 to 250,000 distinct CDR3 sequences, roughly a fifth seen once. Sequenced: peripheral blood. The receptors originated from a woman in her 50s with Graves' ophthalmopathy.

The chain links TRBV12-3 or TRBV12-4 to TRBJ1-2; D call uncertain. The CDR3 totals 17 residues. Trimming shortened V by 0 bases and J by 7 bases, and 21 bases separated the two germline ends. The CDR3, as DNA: TGTGCCAGCAGTTTAGCGGGCAGCCGACTCGGACGGTCTGGCTACACCTTC. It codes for CASSLAGSRLGRSGYTF.

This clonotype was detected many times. The CDR3 region has the DNA TGTGCCAGCAGTGGTACAGGGAGGGGGTATAATTCACCCCTCCACTTT. This codes for CASSGTGRGYNSPLHF. This sequence joins TRBV2 and TRBJ1-6; TRBD1 is a possible D gene (6 bases). The CDR3 totals 16 residues. V dropped 4 bases and J dropped 4 bases, with 14 bases sitting between them. The germline CDR1 and CDR2 sequences are SNHLY and FYNNEI. The full variable domain, in which reference TRBV2 and TRBJ1-6 provide the parts outside the CDR3, is EPEVTQTPSHQVTQMGQEVILRCVPISNHLYFYWYRQILGQKVEFLVSFYNNEISEKSEIFDDQFSVERPDGSNFTLKIRSTKLEDSAMYFCASSGTGRGYNSPLHFGNGTRLTVT.

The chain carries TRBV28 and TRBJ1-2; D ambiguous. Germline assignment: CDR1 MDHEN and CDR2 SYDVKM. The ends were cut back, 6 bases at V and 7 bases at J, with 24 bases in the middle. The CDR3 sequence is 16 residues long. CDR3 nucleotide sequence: TGTGCCAGCAGCCCTAATCTCGGGGTCGGTCAGAGTGGCTACACCTTC. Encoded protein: CASSPNLGVGQSGYTF.

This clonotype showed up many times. This CDR3 is CATSRRGFAGYTF. CDR3 bases: TGTGCCACATCCCGGCGGGGCTTTGCTGGCTACACCTTC. V and J are TRBV24-1 and TRBJ1-2; possibly TRBD1 for D (5 bases). Between the trimmed V and J ends, which lost 10 bases and 7 bases, there was a span of 18 bases. CDR1 KGHDR and CDR2 SFDVKD come from the germline V gene. This CDR3 has 13 residues.

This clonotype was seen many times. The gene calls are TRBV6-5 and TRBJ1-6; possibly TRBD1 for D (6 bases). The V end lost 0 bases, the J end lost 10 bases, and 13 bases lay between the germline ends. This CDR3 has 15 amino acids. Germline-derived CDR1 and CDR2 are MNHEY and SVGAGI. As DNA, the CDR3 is TGTGCCAGCAGTTACTCTTCAGGGGCAAGCTCACCCCTCCACTTT. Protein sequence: CASSYSSGASSPLHF.

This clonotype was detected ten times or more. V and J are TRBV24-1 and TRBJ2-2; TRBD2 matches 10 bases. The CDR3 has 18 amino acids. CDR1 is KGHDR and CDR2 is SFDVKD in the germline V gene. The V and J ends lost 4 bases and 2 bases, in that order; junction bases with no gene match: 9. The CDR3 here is CATSDPHGLAVNTGELFF. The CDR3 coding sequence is TGTGCCACCAGTGACCCTCACGGACTAGCGGTCAACACCGGGGAGCTGTTTTTT.

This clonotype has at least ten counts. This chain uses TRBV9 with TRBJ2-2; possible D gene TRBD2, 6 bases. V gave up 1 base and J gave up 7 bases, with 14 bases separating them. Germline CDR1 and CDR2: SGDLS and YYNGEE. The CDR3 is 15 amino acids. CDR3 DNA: TGTGCCAGCAGCGTATTGGCGGCGGGGAACGGGGAGCTGTTTTTT. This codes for CASSVLAAGNGELFF.

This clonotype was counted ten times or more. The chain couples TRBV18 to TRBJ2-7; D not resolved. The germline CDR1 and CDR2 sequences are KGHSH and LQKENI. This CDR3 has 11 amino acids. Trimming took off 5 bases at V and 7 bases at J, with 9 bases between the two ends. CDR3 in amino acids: CASSIDREQYF. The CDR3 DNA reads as TGTGCCAGCTCAATCGACCGGGAGCAGTACTTC.

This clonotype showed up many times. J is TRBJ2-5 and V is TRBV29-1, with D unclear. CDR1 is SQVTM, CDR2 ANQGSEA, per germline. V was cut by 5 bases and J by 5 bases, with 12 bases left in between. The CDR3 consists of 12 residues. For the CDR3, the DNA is TGCAGCGTTCTCGGACCAAAGGAGACCCAGTACTTC. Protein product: CSVLGPKETQYF.

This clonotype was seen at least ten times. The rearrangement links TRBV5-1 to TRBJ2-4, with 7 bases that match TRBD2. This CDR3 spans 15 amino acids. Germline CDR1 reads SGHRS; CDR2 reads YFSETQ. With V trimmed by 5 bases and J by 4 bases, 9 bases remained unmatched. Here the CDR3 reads CASSATAGAKNIQYF. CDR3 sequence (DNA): TGCGCCAGCAGTGCGACGGCGGGAGCGAAAAACATTCAGTACTTC.

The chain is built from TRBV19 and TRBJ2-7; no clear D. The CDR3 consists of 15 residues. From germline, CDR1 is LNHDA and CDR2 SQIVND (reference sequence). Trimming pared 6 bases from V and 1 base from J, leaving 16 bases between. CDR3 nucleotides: TGTGCCAGTAGCCCATCATTCCGAAGGTCCTACGAGCAGTACTTC. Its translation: CASSPSFRRSYEQYF.

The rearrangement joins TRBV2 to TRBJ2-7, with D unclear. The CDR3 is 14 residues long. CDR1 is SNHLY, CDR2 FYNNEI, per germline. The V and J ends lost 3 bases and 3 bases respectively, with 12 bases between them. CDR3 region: CASSDQEGFYEQYF. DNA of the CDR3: TGTGCCAGCAGTGACCAGGAAGGATTCTACGAGCAGTACTTC.

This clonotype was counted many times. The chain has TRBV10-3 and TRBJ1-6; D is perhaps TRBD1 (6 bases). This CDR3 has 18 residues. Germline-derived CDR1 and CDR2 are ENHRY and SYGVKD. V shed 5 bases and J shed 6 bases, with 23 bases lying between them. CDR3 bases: TGTGCCATCAGTTCGTACGGGACTCTCGGCAGGGGTAATTCACCCCTCCACTTT. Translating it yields CAISSYGTLGRGNSPLHF.

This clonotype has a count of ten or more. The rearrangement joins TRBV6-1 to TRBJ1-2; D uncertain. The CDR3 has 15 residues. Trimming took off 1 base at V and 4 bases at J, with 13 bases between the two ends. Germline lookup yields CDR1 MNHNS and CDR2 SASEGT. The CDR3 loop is CASSEGRGGSYGYTF. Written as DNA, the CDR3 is TGTGCCAGCAGTGAAGGGCGGGGAGGGAGCTATGGCTACACCTTC.